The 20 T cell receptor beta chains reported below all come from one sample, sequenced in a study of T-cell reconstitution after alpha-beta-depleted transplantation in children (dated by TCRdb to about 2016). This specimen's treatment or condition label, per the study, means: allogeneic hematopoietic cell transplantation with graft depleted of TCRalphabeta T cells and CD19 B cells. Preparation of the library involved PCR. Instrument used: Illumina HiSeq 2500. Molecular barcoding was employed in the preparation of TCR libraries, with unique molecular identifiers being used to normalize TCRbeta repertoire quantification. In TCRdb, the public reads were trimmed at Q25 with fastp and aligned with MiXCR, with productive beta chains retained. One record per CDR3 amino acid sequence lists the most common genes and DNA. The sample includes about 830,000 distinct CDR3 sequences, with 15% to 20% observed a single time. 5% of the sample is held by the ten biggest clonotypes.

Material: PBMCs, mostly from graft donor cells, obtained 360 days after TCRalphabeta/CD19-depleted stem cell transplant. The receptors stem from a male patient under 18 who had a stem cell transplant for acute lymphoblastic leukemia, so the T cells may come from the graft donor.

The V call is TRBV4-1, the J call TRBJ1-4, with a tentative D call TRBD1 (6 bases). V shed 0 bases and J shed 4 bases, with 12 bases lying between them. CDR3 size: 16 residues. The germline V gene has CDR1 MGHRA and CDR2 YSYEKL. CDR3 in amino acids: CASSQDRGPDNEKLFF. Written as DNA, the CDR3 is TGCGCCAGCAGCCAAGATCGGGGGCCCGATAATGAAAAACTGTTTTTT.

The CDR3 spells CASSEFLVGGPKNEQFF. CDR3 DNA: TGTGCCAGCAGTGAATTTTTGGTGGGAGGGCCGAAGAATGAGCAGTTCTTC. The V call is TRBV25-1, the J call TRBJ2-1, with TRBD2 identical over 7 bases. Germline V gene sequence: CDR1 MGHDK, CDR2 SYGVNS. V lost 1 base and J lost 7; bases outside the gene matches: 13. The CDR3 has 17 residues.

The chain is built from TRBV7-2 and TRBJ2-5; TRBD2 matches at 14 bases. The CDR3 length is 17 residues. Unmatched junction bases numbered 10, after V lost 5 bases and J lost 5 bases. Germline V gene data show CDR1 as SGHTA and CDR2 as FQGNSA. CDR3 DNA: TGTGCCAGCAGCCTCAGACTAGCGGGAGGGCCCGAGGAGACCCAGTACTTC. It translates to CASSLRLAGGPEETQYF.

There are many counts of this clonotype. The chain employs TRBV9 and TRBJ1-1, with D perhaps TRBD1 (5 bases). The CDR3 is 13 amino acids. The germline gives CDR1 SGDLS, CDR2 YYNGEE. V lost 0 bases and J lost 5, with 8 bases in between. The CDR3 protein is CASSVEEGTEAFF. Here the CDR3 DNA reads TGTGCCAGCAGCGTAGAGGAGGGGACTGAAGCTTTCTTT.

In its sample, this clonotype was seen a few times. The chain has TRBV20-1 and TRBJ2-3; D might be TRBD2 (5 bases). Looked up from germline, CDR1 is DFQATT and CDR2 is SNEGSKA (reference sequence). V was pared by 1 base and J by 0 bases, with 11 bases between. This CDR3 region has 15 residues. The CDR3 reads CSARAQRLSTDTQYF. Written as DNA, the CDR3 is TGCAGTGCTAGAGCTCAGCGGCTAAGCACAGATACGCAGTATTTT.

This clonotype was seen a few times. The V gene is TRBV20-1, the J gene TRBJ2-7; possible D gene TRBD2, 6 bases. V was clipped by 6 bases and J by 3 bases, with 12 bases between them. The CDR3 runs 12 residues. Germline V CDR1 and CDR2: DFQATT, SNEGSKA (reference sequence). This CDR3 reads CSAEDYFYEQYF. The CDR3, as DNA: TGCAGTGCCGAGGACTACTTCTACGAGCAGTACTTC.

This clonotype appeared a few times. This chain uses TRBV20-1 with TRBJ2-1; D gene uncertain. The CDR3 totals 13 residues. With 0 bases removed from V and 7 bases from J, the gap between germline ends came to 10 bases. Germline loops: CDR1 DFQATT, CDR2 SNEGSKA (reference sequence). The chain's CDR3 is CSARDRWENEQFF. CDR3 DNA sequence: TGCAGTGCTAGAGATCGGTGGGAAAATGAGCAGTTCTTC.

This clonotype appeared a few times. The CDR3 bases are TGTGCCAGCAGCTTTCAGGGTATAGCCAAAAACATTCAGTACTTC. Translating gives CASSFQGIAKNIQYF. The chain employs TRBV7-9 and TRBJ2-4, with D maybe TRBD1 (5 bases). The germline V gene encodes CDR1 SEHNR and CDR2 FQNEAQ (reference sequence). The CDR3 is 15 residues long. V was shortened by 3 bases and J by 0 bases, with 9 bases between the two germline ends.

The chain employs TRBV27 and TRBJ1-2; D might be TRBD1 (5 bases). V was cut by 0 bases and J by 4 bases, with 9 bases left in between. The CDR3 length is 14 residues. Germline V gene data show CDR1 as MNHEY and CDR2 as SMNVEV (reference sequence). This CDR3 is CASSLSRTLYGYTF. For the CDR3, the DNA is TGTGCCAGCAGTTTATCGAGGACACTCTATGGCTACACCTTC.

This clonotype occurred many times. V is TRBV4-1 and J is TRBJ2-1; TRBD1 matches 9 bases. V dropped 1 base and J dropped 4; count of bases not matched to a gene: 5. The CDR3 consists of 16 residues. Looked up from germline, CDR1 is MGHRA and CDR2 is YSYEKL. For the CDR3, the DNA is TGCGCCAGCAGCCAAGTTCGGGGACAGGGTTACAATGAGCAGTTCTTC. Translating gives CASSQVRGQGYNEQFF.

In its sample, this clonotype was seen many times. The CDR3 bases are TGCGCCAGCAGCTTGGACCAGGGAACCTCCTACGAGCAGTACTTC. Encoded protein: CASSLDQGTSYEQYF. The chain employs TRBV5-1 and TRBJ2-7; possibly TRBD1 for D (5 bases). Germline CDR1 is SGHRS and CDR2 is YFSETQ. With 0 bases removed from V and 0 bases from J, the gap between germline ends came to 10 bases. This CDR3 is built from 15 residues.

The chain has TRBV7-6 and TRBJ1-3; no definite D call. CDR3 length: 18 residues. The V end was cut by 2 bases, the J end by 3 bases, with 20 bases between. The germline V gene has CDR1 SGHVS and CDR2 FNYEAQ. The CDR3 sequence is CASSLNSLAGLNGNTIYF. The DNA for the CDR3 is TGTGCCAGCAGCTTAAACTCCCTCGCAGGTTTAAATGGAAACACCATATATTTT.

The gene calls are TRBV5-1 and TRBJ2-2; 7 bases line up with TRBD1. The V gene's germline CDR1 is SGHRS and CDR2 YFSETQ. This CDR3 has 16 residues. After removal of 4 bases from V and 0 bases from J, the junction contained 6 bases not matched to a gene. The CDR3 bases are TGCGCCAGCAGCCGACACGACAGGGCGAACACCGGGGAGCTGTTTTTT. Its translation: CASSRHDRANTGELFF.

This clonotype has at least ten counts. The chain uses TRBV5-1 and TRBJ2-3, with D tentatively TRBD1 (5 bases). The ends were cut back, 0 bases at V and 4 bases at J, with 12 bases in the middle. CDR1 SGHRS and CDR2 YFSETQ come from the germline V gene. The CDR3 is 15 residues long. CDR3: CASSLVGGHPDTQYF. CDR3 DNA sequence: TGCGCCAGCAGCTTGGTCGGCGGACACCCAGATACGCAGTATTTT.

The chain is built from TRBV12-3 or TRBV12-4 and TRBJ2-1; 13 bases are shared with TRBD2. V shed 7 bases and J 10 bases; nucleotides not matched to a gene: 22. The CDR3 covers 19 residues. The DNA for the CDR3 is TGTGCCAGCACTCCAAGTCCCTCGACTAGCGGGAGGATAAATAGAGAGCAGTTCTTC. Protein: CASTPSPSTSGRINREQFF.

This CDR3 reads CSVRDGSSYEQYF. DNA for the CDR3: TGCAGCGTGAGGGACGGTAGCTCCTACGAGCAGTACTTC. This chain links TRBV29-1 with TRBJ2-7; D possibly uses TRBD1 or TRBD2 (5 bases each). V was cut by 6 bases and J by 0 bases, with 12 bases left in between. Germline loops: CDR1 SQVTM, CDR2 ANQGSEA. There are 13 residues in the CDR3.

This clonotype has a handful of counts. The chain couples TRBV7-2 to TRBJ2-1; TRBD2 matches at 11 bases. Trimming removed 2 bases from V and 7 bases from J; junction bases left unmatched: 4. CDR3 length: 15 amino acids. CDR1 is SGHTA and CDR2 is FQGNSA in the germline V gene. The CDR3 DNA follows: TGTGCCAGCAGCTTACCTAGCGGGAGGAAAAATGAGCAGTTCTTC. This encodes CASSLPSGRKNEQFF.

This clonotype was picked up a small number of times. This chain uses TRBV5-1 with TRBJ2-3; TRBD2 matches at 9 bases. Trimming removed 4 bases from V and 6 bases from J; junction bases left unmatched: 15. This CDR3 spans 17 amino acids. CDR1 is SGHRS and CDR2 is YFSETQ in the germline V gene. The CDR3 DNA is TGCGCCAGCAGCCGCTCCGGGACTAGCAATCTGCGGGATACGCAGTATTTT. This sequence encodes CASSRSGTSNLRDTQYF.

The CDR3 here is CASSTLAGNKNEQFF. The CDR3 DNA is TGTGCCAGCAGTACTCTAGCGGGAAATAAGAATGAGCAGTTCTTC. V is TRBV12-3 or TRBV12-4 and J is TRBJ2-1; 9 bases align to TRBD2. CDR3 length: 15 amino acids. With V trimmed by 5 bases and J by 7 bases, 9 bases remained unmatched.

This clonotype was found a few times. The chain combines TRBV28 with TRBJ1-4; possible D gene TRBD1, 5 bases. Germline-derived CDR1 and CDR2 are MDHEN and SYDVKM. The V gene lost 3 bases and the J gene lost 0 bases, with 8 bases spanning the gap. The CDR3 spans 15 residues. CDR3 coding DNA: TGTGCCAGCAGTTTTCAGGGTGCAACTAATGAAAAACTGTTTTTT. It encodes CASSFQGATNEKLFF.